Listed below are T cell receptor beta chains from one sample, sequenced in a study of Graves' ophthalmopathy and Graves' hyperthyroidism. TCRdb called the multiplex PCR reads again in MiXCR, with one record for every CDR3 protein. This table has roughly 600,000 distinct CDR3 sequences, under 45% appearing once. Sequencing was carried out using peripheral blood or thyroid tissue (not recorded which). All receptors derive from an adult man with Graves' hyperthyroidism. The CDR3 runs from the conserved cysteine through the conserved F or W. A D gene is named only where the DNA matches it firmly. Size is omitted from some rows. Given values are once, few, many or a class for expanded clones.

clone_size j_call v_call d_call cdr3_aa cdr3_nt
- TRBJ1-5 TRBV27 - CASSSSASYYNQPQHF TGTGCCAGCAGTTCATCGGCCTCCTACTACAATCAGCCCCAGCATTTT
- TRBJ2-2 TRBV7-2 TRBD2 CASSQALAGASTGELFF TGTGCCAGCAGCCAAGCCCTAGCGGGAGCGAGCACCGGGGAGCTGTTTTTT
- TRBJ2-1 TRBV6-1 TRBD1 CASRGTGGSYEQFF TGTGCCAGCAGAGGAACAGGGGGTAGTTATGAGCAGTTCTTC
- TRBJ1-4 TRBV20-1 - CSATSTLDEKLFF TGCAGTGCTACCTCCACCCTTGATGAAAAACTGTTTTTT
many TRBJ1-6 TRBV6-1 TRBD1 CASRRQGNAYNSPLHF TGTGCCAGCAGACGACAGGGGAACGCCTATAATTCACCCCTCCACTTT
- TRBJ2-5 TRBV5-1 TRBD1 CASSRLQGDSTDTQYF TGCGCCAGCAGCCGTCTGCAGGGGGATAGCACAGATACGCAGTACTTC
many TRBJ2-3 TRBV10-3 - CAIRREYTDTQYF TGTGCCATCAGACGGGAGTACACAGATACGCAGTATTTT
- TRBJ2-1 TRBV10-1 TRBD1 CASSESGQGNEQFF TGCGCCAGCAGTGAGTCGGGACAGGGAAATGAGCAGTTCTTC
- TRBJ1-6 TRBV6-5 - CASIDSRGSGSPLHF TGTGCCAGCATTGATAGCAGGGGTTCTGGTTCACCCCTCCACTTT
many TRBJ1-6 TRBV19 - CASSTQTGVNSPLHF TGTGCCAGTAGTACCCAGACAGGTGTCAATTCACCCCTCCACTTT
many TRBJ1-4 TRBV7-8 TRBD1 CASSPRTGWPEKLFF TGTGCCAGCAGCCCCCGGACAGGGTGGCCTGAAAAACTGTTTTTT
many TRBJ1-6 TRBV12-3/TRBV12-4 - CASSLGQGLGALHF TGTGCCAGCAGTTTGGGGCAGGGCTTGGGGGCCCTCCACTTT
many TRBJ1-2 TRBV6-1 - CASSEGGGGTNYGYTF TGTGCCAGCAGTGAAGGGGGTGGGGGGACAAACTATGGCTACACCTTC
many TRBJ2-2 TRBV7-9 TRBD1 CASSSRDRNTGELFF TGTGCCAGCAGCAGCCGGGACAGGAACACCGGGGAGCTGTTTTTT
- TRBJ1-1 TRBV7-9 - CASSADITGFGIGEAFF TGTGCCAGCAGCGCGGACATAACAGGTTTTGGAATAGGTGAAGCTTTCTTT
- TRBJ2-2 TRBV5-1 - CASSLAGQGVNTGELFF TGCGCCAGCAGCTTGGCGGGGCAGGGTGTTAACACCGGGGAGCTGTTTTTT
- TRBJ1-6 TRBV4-1 - CASSQVPREANSPLHF TGCGCCAGCAGCCAAGTTCCCCGGGAGGCCAATTCACCCCTCCACTTT
few TRBJ2-3 TRBV7-8 TRBD2 CASSLPLAGGPLDTQYF TGTGCCAGCAGCTTACCATTAGCGGGAGGGCCATTGGATACGCAGTATTTT
- TRBJ1-2 TRBV20-1 TRBD1 CSANSGTGGGDGYTF TGCAGTGCTAACTCTGGGACAGGGGGCGGCGATGGCTACACCTTC
many TRBJ1-2 TRBV4-1 - CASSHRGGQFYGYTF TGCGCCAGCAGCCACAGAGGAGGACAGTTCTATGGCTACACCTTC
many TRBJ1-6 TRBV9 - CASSVRDSPLHF TGTGCCAGCAGCGTACGGGATTCACCCCTCCACTTT
- TRBJ2-3 TRBV7-3 - CAGSAQGGGADTQYF TGTGCCGGCAGCGCACAGGGAGGGGGGGCAGATACGCAGTATTTT
few TRBJ2-7 TRBV6-5 - CASTGGVYSSYEQYF TGTGCCAGCACTGGGGGTGTCTATAGCTCCTACGAGCAGTACTTC
few TRBJ2-5 TRBV2 TRBD2 CATSHILAGGPRETQYF TGTGCCACCTCTCACATACTAGCGGGAGGGCCTCGGGAGACCCAGTACTTC
many TRBJ1-1 TRBV5-6 - CASSLRGIWPEAFF TGTGCCAGCAGCTTGAGGGGGATCTGGCCTGAAGCTTTCTTT
many TRBJ1-1 TRBV6-1 - CASSERYANTEAFF TGTGCCAGCAGTGAAAGGTACGCGAACACTGAAGCTTTCTTT
- TRBJ2-2 TRBV7-2 - CASSLGSVGSANTGELFF TGTGCCAGCAGCTTAGGTAGCGTGGGAAGCGCGAACACCGGGGAGCTGTTTTTT